This T cell receptor (beta chain) was sequenced in a study of blood T cell repertoires in COVID-19. Germline loops: CDR1 LNHDA, CDR2 SQIVND (reference sequence). Trimming cost V 4 bases and J 7 bases, with 16 bases left between them. The CDR3 extends over 14 amino acids. Produced via immunoSEQ multiplex PCR; TCRdb's table is partial and in-frame only. Of 79,000 or so clones in the sample, roughly 90% are singletons; the top ten hold 15% to 20%. The sample taken for sequencing was peripheral blood. The genes are TRBV19 and TRBJ2-5; D is ambiguous. The receptor comes from a human donor in a cohort sampled during active COVID-19. CDR3 coding DNA: TGTGCCAGTAGTACTTCCGACATCCCAGGGACCCAGTACTTC. Protein product: CASSTSDIPGTQYF. The full variable domain, its missing parts supplied by reference TRBV19 and TRBJ2-5, is DGGITQSPKYLFRKEGQNVTLSCEQNLNHDAMYWYRQDPGQGLRLIYYSQIVNDFQKGDIAEGYSVSREKKESFPLTVTSAQKNPTAFYLCASSTSDIPGTQYFGPGTRLLVL.